Below are 29 T cell receptor beta chains sequenced from a single sample in a study of shared T cell receptors in the human thymus. Generated by immunoSEQ multiplex PCR, the TCRdb table keeps only in-frame clones and is missing some. Of under 700,000 clones listed, 70% to 80% are singletons. The same sample was also studied in work on human thymus T cells.

Material for sequencing was thymocytes. These TCRs come from a boy younger than two with a congenital heart defect.

The V call is TRBV19, the J call TRBJ1-5; the D gene is possibly TRBD1 (5 bases). The CDR3 extends over 15 amino acids. CDR1 and CDR2 (germline): LNHDA, SQIVND (reference sequence). The V and J ends lost 6 bases and 6 bases respectively, with 18 bases between them. CDR3 coding DNA: TGTGCCAGTAGGAGGGCCCGGGGGAGGATTCAGCCCCAGCATTTT. Translation gives CASRRARGRIQPQHF.

This chain connects TRBV5-6 to TRBJ2-7; the match to TRBD2 covers 14 bases. The CDR3 extends over 17 amino acids. Germline V lookup: CDR1 SGHDT, CDR2 YYEEEE. Unmatched junction bases numbered 6, after V lost 0 bases and J lost 4 bases. The CDR3 sequence: CASSLGLAGGPWYEQYF. For the CDR3, the DNA is TGTGCCAGCAGCTTGGGACTAGCGGGAGGGCCGTGGTACGAGCAGTACTTC.

This clone was observed a few times. The chain couples TRBV25-1 to TRBJ2-5, with a weak D call TRBD2 (5 bases). V was trimmed by 6 bases and J by 2 bases, leaving 16 bases between them. The CDR3 is 15 residues long. CDR1 and CDR2 (germline): MGHDK, SYGVNS. CDR3: CASRNGRAEQETQYF. CDR3 DNA sequence: TGTGCCAGCAGAAACGGGCGGGCGGAACAAGAGACCCAGTACTTC.

The chain joins TRBV7-2 to TRBJ1-5; 11 nucleotides align to TRBD1. The germline gives CDR1 SGHTA, CDR2 FQGNSA. Trimming cost V 5 bases and J 7 bases; bases outside gene matches: 7. The CDR3 is 15 residues long. The CDR3 loop reads CASSPGTGGWQPQHF. CDR3 DNA: TGTGCCAGCAGCCCTGGGACAGGGGGTTGGCAGCCCCAGCATTTT.

This clone was counted between two and nine times. V gene TRBV10-1 combines with J gene TRBJ2-7; unclear D gene. The CDR3 contains 14 residues. Germline CDR1 WNHNN, CDR2 SYGVQD (reference sequence). Trimming shortened V by 10 bases and J by 1 base, and 17 bases separated the two germline ends. Here the CDR3 DNA reads TGCGCCACATCAAAAGAGCCGACATCCTACGAGCAGTACTTC. This encodes CATSKEPTSYEQYF.

CDR3 DNA sequence: TGTGCCAGCAGTGATTCTGGGCTTTACTGGGTGTTCCGCAATGAGCAGTTCTTC. It yields the protein CASSDSGLYWVFRNEQFF. The chain couples TRBV2 to TRBJ2-1; D unresolved. The CDR3 is 18 amino acids. Trimming left V 3 bases short and J 6 bases short, with 24 bases between. Per the germline V gene, CDR1 is SNHLY and CDR2 is FYNNEI.

The chain recombines TRBV28 with TRBJ2-3; D is unclear. Trimming stripped 3 bases from V and 2 bases from J, with 9 bases between. CDR1 MDHEN and CDR2 SYDVKM come from the germline V gene. This CDR3 spans 14 amino acids. Here the CDR3 reads CASSLGRLTDTQYF. CDR3 coding DNA: TGTGCCAGCAGTTTGGGCAGGCTCACAGATACGCAGTATTTT.

The chain recombines TRBV5-1 with TRBJ2-7; 7 bases align to TRBD1. Germline CDR1 and CDR2: SGHRS and YFSETQ. The CDR3 covers 15 residues. The V segment lost 3 bases and the J segment 4 bases; nucleotides outside the gene matches: 10. This chain's CDR3 is CASSYSPDRVYEQYF. As DNA, the CDR3 is TGCGCCAGCAGCTACTCACCCGACAGGGTGTACGAGCAGTACTTC.

The table lists this clone with a few counts. The rearrangement uses TRBV6-6 and TRBJ1-2; 7 nucleotides align to TRBD1. Germline-derived CDR1 and CDR2 are MNHNY and SVGAGI (reference sequence). The CDR3 spans 14 residues. The J segment lost 3 bases and the V segment lost 3 bases, leaving 4 bases of the junction unmatched. The CDR3 loop is CASSYQGTDYGYTF. The CDR3 DNA reads as TGTGCCAGCAGTTATCAGGGGACAGACTATGGCTACACCTTC.

This clone was seen more than once but under ten times. This chain connects TRBV19 to TRBJ1-3, with 7 bases matching TRBD1. The CDR3 runs to 11 residues. The V segment lost 9 bases and the J segment 8 bases; nucleotides outside the gene matches: 4. Germline assignment: CDR1 LNHDA and CDR2 SQIVND (reference sequence). The chain's CDR3 is CASSQGDTIYF. Here the CDR3 DNA reads TGTGCCAGCAGTCAGGGGGACACCATATATTTT.

This clone was seen only a few times. The chain employs TRBV2 and TRBJ2-1, with D perhaps matching TRBD2 (7 bases). V gave up 2 bases and J gave up 10 bases, with 15 bases separating them. CDR3 length: 14 amino acids. The germline V gene encodes CDR1 SNHLY and CDR2 FYNNEI. The CDR3 is CASSETPKGGEQFF. The CDR3 nucleotides are TGTGCCAGCAGTGAAACCCCAAAGGGGGGGGAGCAGTTCTTC.

The gene calls are TRBV5-6 and TRBJ1-1; the D gene is possibly TRBD1 (5 bases). The germline V gene has CDR1 SGHDT and CDR2 YYEEEE. Deletions cut 3 bases from V and 6 bases from J, with 24 bases between. There are 17 residues in the CDR3. This CDR3 is CASSWGVPGRGRPEAFF. CDR3 sequence (DNA): TGTGCCAGCAGCTGGGGGGTACCGGGACGGGGGAGACCTGAAGCTTTCTTT.

This chain connects TRBV5-4 to TRBJ1-2; D remains ambiguous. V gave up 4 bases and J gave up 6 bases, with 19 bases separating them. This CDR3 spans 15 amino acids. CDR1 and CDR2 from the germline V gene are SGHNT and YYREEE (reference sequence). The CDR3 DNA follows: TGTGCCAGCAGCAAGCGGTCGGAGGAGGCGGATGGCTACACCTTC. As protein: CASSKRSEEADGYTF.

The V gene is TRBV9, the J gene TRBJ2-5; 14 nucleotides agree with TRBD2. CDR3 length: 19 residues. Germline trimming cut 3 bases from V and 2 bases from J; bases unmatched to any gene: 12. Germline lookup yields CDR1 SGDLS and CDR2 YYNGEE. The CDR3 loop reads CASSAGLAGVSDRQETQYF. The CDR3 bases are TGTGCCAGCAGCGCGGGACTAGCGGGAGTTTCGGACAGGCAAGAGACCCAGTACTTC.

The V gene is TRBV19, the J gene TRBJ2-1, with TRBD2 matching 7 bases. The germline V gene encodes CDR1 LNHDA and CDR2 SQIVND (reference sequence). This CDR3 comprises 19 residues. J was trimmed by 1 base and V by 5 bases; bases with no gene match: 17. The CDR3 loop reads CASSPTGTTGTQSYNEQFF. The CDR3 region has the DNA TGTGCCAGTAGTCCAACCGGGACTACTGGAACCCAATCCTACAATGAGCAGTTCTTC.

The chain employs TRBV9 and TRBJ1-1, with 8 bases aligning to TRBD1. The V gene's germline CDR1 is SGDLS and CDR2 YYNGEE. With 0 bases clipped from V and 3 bases from J, the junction kept 10 bases outside the gene matches. The CDR3 covers 17 residues. The CDR3 region is CASSVGRDRTNHTEAFF. The CDR3 region has the DNA TGTGCCAGCAGCGTAGGCCGGGACAGGACAAATCACACTGAAGCTTTCTTT.

This sequence joins TRBV19 and TRBJ2-2; TRBD2 matches at 12 bases. V lost 4 bases, J lost 5 bases, and 5 bases stayed unmatched. Looked up from germline, CDR1 is LNHDA and CDR2 is SQIVND (reference sequence). The CDR3 covers 16 residues. In DNA form, the CDR3 reads TGTGCCAGTAGTAAGGCCGGGACTAGCGGGACCGGGGAGCTGTTTTTT. This translates into CASSKAGTSGTGELFF.

J is TRBJ1-1 and V is TRBV7-2; maybe TRBD1 (6 bases). The CDR3 covers 12 residues. In germline, CDR1 is SGHTA, CDR2 FQGNSA. Trimming stripped 6 bases from V and 11 bases from J, with 16 bases between. In DNA, the CDR3 is TGTGCCAGCAGTCCGTTAACAGGGTCCGCTTTCTTT. Residues: CASSPLTGSAFF. Drawing the rest from reference TRBV7-2 and TRBJ1-1, the complete variable domain is GAGVSQSPSNKVTEKGKDVELRCDPISGHTALYWYRQSLGQGLEFLIYFQGNSAPDKSGLPSDRFSAERTGGSVSTLTIQRTQQEDSAVYLCASSPLTGSAFFGQGTRLTVV.

This clone turned up a few times. The chain recombines TRBV4-3 with TRBJ1-2; D unresolved. Trimming took off 2 bases at V and 4 bases at J, with 11 bases between the two ends. This CDR3 is 14 amino acids long. The germline V gene encodes CDR1 LGHNA and CDR2 YSLEER. The CDR3 bases are TGCGCCAGCAGCCAAAGACAACGACCCTATGGCTACACCTTC. Translating it yields CASSQRQRPYGYTF.

This clone appeared once. The rearrangement links TRBV14 to TRBJ2-1, with TRBD2 matching 11 bases. V was pared by 4 bases and J by 7 bases, with 12 bases of the junction left unmatched. The CDR3 loop spans 17 amino acids. Germline-derived CDR1 and CDR2 are SGHDN and FVKESK. The CDR3 here is CASSPSITSGSENEQFF. CDR3 coding DNA: TGTGCCAGCAGCCCATCGATCACTAGCGGGAGTGAAAATGAGCAGTTCTTC. Complete variable domain (other parts from reference TRBV14 and TRBJ2-1): EAGVTQFPSHSVIEKGQTVTLRCDPISGHDNLYWYRRVMGKEIKFLLHFVKESKQDESGMPNNRFLAERTGGTYSTLKVQPAELEDSGVYFCASSPSITSGSENEQFFGPGTRLTVL.

In this sample, this clone turned up once. This chain joins TRBV27 and TRBJ2-7; a possible D gene is TRBD2 (5 bases). The CDR3 is 13 residues long. The V gene's germline CDR1 is MNHEY and CDR2 SMNVEV (reference sequence). V was trimmed by 5 bases and J by 7 bases, leaving 15 bases between them. The CDR3 protein is CASSLGELREQYF. The CDR3 DNA reads as TGTGCCAGCAGTCTTGGGGAGTTGAGAGAGCAGTACTTC.

The chain employs TRBV5-8 and TRBJ1-3; 10 positions agree with TRBD1. With 0 bases clipped from V and 4 bases from J, the junction kept 7 bases outside the gene matches. The CDR3 has 17 amino acids. CDR1 and CDR2 (germline): SGHTS, YDEGEE. The CDR3 DNA is TGTGCCAGCAGCTTGGAACGACAGGGGGCGCCGGGAAACACCATATATTTT. It encodes CASSLERQGAPGNTIYF.

This rearrangement joins TRBV11-2 to TRBJ1-5; D call uncertain. Germline CDR1 reads SGHAT; CDR2 reads FQNNGV. This CDR3 has 16 residues. V gave up 1 base and J gave up 0 bases, with 10 bases separating them. CDR3 sequence: CASSLGAGNSNQPQHF. The CDR3 nucleotides are TGTGCCAGCAGCTTAGGGGCCGGGAATAGCAATCAGCCCCAGCATTTT.

This chain uses TRBV27 with TRBJ1-2; D might be TRBD1 (5 bases). The CDR3 consists of 14 residues. Germline V gene lookup returns CDR1 MNHEY and CDR2 SMNVEV (reference sequence). V was trimmed by 7 bases and J by 8 bases, leaving 20 bases between them. The CDR3 is CASIPPVGGRGYTF. As DNA, the CDR3 is TGTGCCAGCATCCCACCCGTGGGGGGAAGGGGCTACACCTTC.

The V call is TRBV6-5, the J call TRBJ2-4, with TRBD2 identical over 7 bases. The CDR3 extends over 15 amino acids. From germline, CDR1 is MNHEY and CDR2 SVGAGI. The V gene end was trimmed by 2 bases and the J gene end by 7 bases; junction bases not matched to a gene: 8. CDR3: CASSYAMGRANIQYF. CDR3 bases: TGTGCCAGCAGTTACGCTATGGGGAGGGCGAACATTCAGTACTTC.

This sequence joins TRBV30 and TRBJ2-7; 14 positions match TRBD2. Germline V gene lookup returns CDR1 GTSNPN and CDR2 SVGIG (reference sequence). This CDR3 spans 22 amino acids. V dropped 0 bases and J dropped 2; count of bases not matched to a gene: 21. Written as DNA, the CDR3 is TGTGCCTGGAGTGTATGGCCACTTTCCAGACTAGCGGGAGGGCCGCATACCTACGAGCAGTACTTC. This sequence encodes CAWSVWPLSRLAGGPHTYEQYF.

V gene TRBV18 combines with J gene TRBJ2-7; 11 positions agree with TRBD2. V shed 6 bases and J 2 bases; nucleotides not matched to a gene: 6. From germline, CDR1 is KGHSH and CDR2 LQKENI. The CDR3 covers 15 residues. CDR3 in DNA: TGTGCCAGCTCTCCGGGACTAGCGGTTACCTACGAGCAGTACTTC. It specifies CASSPGLAVTYEQYF. The variable domain in full, completed from reference TRBV18 and TRBJ2-7, reads NAGVMQNPRHLVRRRGQEARLRCSPMKGHSHVYWYRQLPEEGLKFMVYLQKENIIDESGMPKERFSAEFPKEGPSILRIQQVVRGDSAAYFCASSPGLAVTYEQYFGPGTRLTVT.

This chain links TRBV7-3 with TRBJ2-7; maybe TRBD2 (5 bases). In germline, CDR1 is SGHTA, CDR2 FQGTGA. Deletions cut 2 bases from V and 4 bases from J, with 9 bases between. The CDR3 runs 13 residues. CDR3 nucleotide sequence: TGTGCCAGCAGCTTACGAGGGAATTACGAGCAGTACTTC. Amino acid sequence: CASSLRGNYEQYF.

The rearrangement uses TRBV5-3 and TRBJ1-5; 8 bases match TRBD1. TRBV5-3 belongs to the ORF category, with a function that is uncertain. Trimming cost V 6 bases and J 2 bases; bases outside gene matches: 13. The CDR3 has 17 amino acids. CDR3 in amino acids: CARTFRSGQVGNQPQHF. CDR3 sequence (DNA): TGTGCCAGAACTTTCCGATCGGGACAGGTGGGCAATCAGCCCCAGCATTTT.